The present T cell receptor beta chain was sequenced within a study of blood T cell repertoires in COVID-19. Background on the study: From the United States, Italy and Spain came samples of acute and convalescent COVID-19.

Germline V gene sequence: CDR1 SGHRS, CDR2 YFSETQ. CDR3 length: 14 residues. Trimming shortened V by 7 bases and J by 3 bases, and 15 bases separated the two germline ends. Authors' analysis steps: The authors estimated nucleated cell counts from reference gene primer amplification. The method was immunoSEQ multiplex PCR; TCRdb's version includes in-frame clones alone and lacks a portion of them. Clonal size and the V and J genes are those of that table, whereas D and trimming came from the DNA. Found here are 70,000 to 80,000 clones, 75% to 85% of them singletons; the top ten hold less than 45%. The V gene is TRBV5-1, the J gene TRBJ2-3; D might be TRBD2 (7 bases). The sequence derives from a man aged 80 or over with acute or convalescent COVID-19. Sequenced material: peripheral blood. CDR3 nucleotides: TGCGCCAGCCAAAGGGGGGGTACTACAGATACGCAGTATTTT. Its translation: CASQRGGTTDTQYF.